One sample yielded the 2 T cell receptor beta chains listed below, sequenced in a study of cytomegalovirus exposure and HLA in healthy donors. Clones were read by immunoSEQ multiplex PCR, and TCRdb kept only the in-frame ones, dropping some. Of 120,000 or so clones in the sample, approximately 89% were seen once. The sequencing sample was made of PBMCs. The receptors originated from a young woman in good health and CMV-seronegative.

The rearrangement links TRBV27 to TRBJ2-3; 8 bases agree with TRBD2. Trimming took 2 bases from V and 0 from J; bases not matched to a gene: 7. The CDR3 is 17 amino acids. Germline CDR1 reads MNHEY; CDR2 reads SMNVEV (reference sequence). In nucleotides, the CDR3 is TGTGCCAGCAGTTTAATTGGCGGGAGGACTAGCACAGATACGCAGTATTTT. Translation gives CASSLIGGRTSTDTQYF.

This chain joins TRBV7-9 and TRBJ2-1, with TRBD2 matching 9 bases. The trim removed 1 base at V and 9 bases at J, leaving 4 bases unmatched. This CDR3 contains 14 residues. Germline V CDR1 and CDR2: SEHNR, FQNEAQ (reference sequence). CDR3 DNA: TGTGCCAGCAGCTTAGAGCGGGGGGCAAGTGAGCAGTTCTTC. Its protein product is CASSLERGASEQFF.